This T cell receptor (beta chain) was observed in a study of neurological immune-mediated disorders. V lost 0 bases and J 3 bases, leaving 23 bases between the germline ends. Germline loops: CDR1 LGHNA, CDR2 YNFKEQ. The CDR3 length is 20 residues. TCRdb used MiXCR to reprocess the 5' RACE reads, holding one entry per CDR3 protein. The table includes 72,000 or so distinct CDR3 sequences, roughly 17% detected once. This clonotype was recorded many times. The chain carries TRBV4-2 and TRBJ1-4; D unclear. This clonotype originated in a woman in her thirties or forties in good health. The sample comprised PBMCs. The CDR3 sequence: CASSQDPPWTNNIPNEKLFF. In DNA form, the CDR3 reads TGTGCCAGCAGCCAAGATCCCCCATGGACCAACAATATACCTAATGAAAAACTGTTTTTT.